In its sample, the clone carrying this TCR beta chain was seen a few times. Antigen unknown. This record belongs to a study of T cells after yellow fever vaccination. As for the study in general: Preparing low-cell-number fractions relied on SMART-Seq v4 Ultra Low Input. Whole-study findings and limits: Weaker overall, the secondary response nonetheless peaked faster (day 5 versus 15). Clonotypes appearing in both CD4 and CD8 compartments existed, and their share was small.

UMIs were added to TCR cDNA along with a universal primer site when it was made by 5'RACE template switching. TCRdb fed the 5' RACE reads into MiXCR, producing one record per CDR3 protein. The sample has about 300,000 distinct CDR3 sequences, roughly 4.3% seen once. Trimming removed 0 bases from V and 7 bases from J, with 25 bases in between. In germline, CDR1 is LGHNA, CDR2 YSLEER. This CDR3 has 20 amino acids. This TCR came from a man between 18 and 29 years old who received the YFV17D yellow fever vaccine. The chain combines TRBV4-3 with TRBJ2-6; D not resolved. The material was PBMCs, obtained 5 days after the yellow fever booster vaccination. This chain's CDR3 is CASSQELGRWDVREANVLTF. Here the CDR3 DNA reads TGCGCCAGCAGCCAAGAGTTGGGCAGATGGGATGTTCGAGAAGCCAACGTCCTGACTTTC.